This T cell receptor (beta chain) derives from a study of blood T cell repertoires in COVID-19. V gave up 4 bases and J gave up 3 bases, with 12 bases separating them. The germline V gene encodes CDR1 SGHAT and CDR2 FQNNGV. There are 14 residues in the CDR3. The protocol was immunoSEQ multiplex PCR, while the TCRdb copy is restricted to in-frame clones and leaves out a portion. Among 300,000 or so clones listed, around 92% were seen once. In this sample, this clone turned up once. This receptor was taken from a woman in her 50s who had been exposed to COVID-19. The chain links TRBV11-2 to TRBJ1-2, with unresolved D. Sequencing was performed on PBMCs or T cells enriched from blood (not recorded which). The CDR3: CASSSRSEDYGYTF. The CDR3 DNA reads TGTGCCAGCAGCTCCCGGTCCGAGGACTATGGCTACACCTTC.